A single sample is the source of the 18 T cell receptor beta chains below, sequenced in a study of blood T cell repertoires in COVID-19. Repertoires were generated with immunoSEQ multiplex PCR, while TCRdb's copy carries only in-frame clones and drops some. The sample has around 170,000 clones, 84% seen once. Sequencing used PBMCs or T cells enriched from blood (not recorded which). Every receptor here comes from a woman aged 45-65 years who had recovered from COVID-19.

The rearrangement uses TRBV5-1 and TRBJ2-2; 11 nucleotides line up with TRBD2. The V gene's germline CDR1 is SGHRS and CDR2 YFSETQ. The CDR3 is 17 residues long. With V trimmed by 2 bases and J by 5 bases, 8 bases remained unmatched. In DNA, the CDR3 is TGCGCCAGCAGCTTAACTACTAGCGGGAGAGGGACCGGGGAGCTGTTTTTT. Its protein is CASSLTTSGRGTGELFF.

The chain has TRBV12-3 or TRBV12-4 and TRBJ2-2; D gene unclear. This CDR3 has 12 residues. V dropped 6 bases and J dropped 5 bases, with 7 bases sitting between them. The chain's CDR3 is CASRSRTGELFF. As DNA, the CDR3 is TGTGCCAGCAGAAGTCGGACCGGGGAGCTGTTTTTT.

The V and J genes are TRBV11-2 and TRBJ1-2; 7 bases match TRBD1. The junction had 10 bases not matched to a gene; V was cut back by 5 bases and J by 7 bases. Germline-derived CDR1 and CDR2 are SGHAT and FQNNGV. The CDR3 runs 14 residues. Written as DNA, the CDR3 is TGTGCCAGCAGCCCAATTAGCCCAGGGGGTGGCTACACCTTC. This encodes CASSPISPGGGYTF.

The rearrangement uses TRBV3-1 (or the pseudogene TRBV3-2) and TRBJ2-7; D is uncertain. Germline-derived CDR1 and CDR2 are LGHDT and YNNKEL (reference sequence). The CDR3 runs to 18 residues. Deletions cut 4 bases from V and 0 bases from J, with 22 bases between. The CDR3 nucleotides are TGTGCCAGCAGCCCGCGAACTATTTCTAGTCTCCGCTCCTACGAGCAGTACTTC. Translated: CASSPRTISSLRSYEQYF.

This sequence joins TRBV6-2 or TRBV6-3 and TRBJ2-2; TRBD2 agrees at 7 bases. Germline V CDR1 and CDR2: MNHEY, SVGEGT. With V trimmed by 2 bases and J by 4 bases, 7 bases remained unmatched. The CDR3 length is 16 residues. CDR3 region: CASSYPSGASTGELFF. The CDR3 nucleotides are TGTGCCAGCAGTTACCCGAGCGGGGCTAGCACCGGGGAGCTGTTTTTT.

The chain links TRBV30 to TRBJ1-1, with D perhaps matching TRBD1 (5 bases). The germline V gene has CDR1 GTSNPN and CDR2 SVGIG (reference sequence). V lost 0 bases to trimming and J lost 3 bases, with 17 bases between them. This CDR3 has 16 residues. The CDR3 DNA reads as TGTGCCTGGAGTGTAAATCGGGACTCGGAGTACACTGAAGCTTTCTTT. Translation gives CAWSVNRDSEYTEAFF.

J is TRBJ1-1 and V is TRBV9; no clear D gene. CDR3 size: 16 residues. V lost 1 base, J lost 0 bases, and 13 bases lay in between. CDR1 is SGDLS, CDR2 YYNGEE, per germline. The CDR3 nucleotides are TGTGCCAGCAGCGTAAATCGGGAGATCATGAACACTGAAGCTTTCTTT. Residues: CASSVNREIMNTEAFF.

This clone appeared a few times. This chain joins TRBV24-1 and TRBJ2-3, with TRBD1 identical over 7 bases. V dropped 0 bases and J dropped 13; count of bases not matched to a gene: 6. CDR1 KGHDR and CDR2 SFDVKD come from the germline V gene. This CDR3 spans 13 amino acids. The CDR3 is CATSDLQGVVKYF. DNA of the CDR3: TGTGCCACCAGTGATTTGCAGGGGGTGGTGAAGTATTTT.

This clone appeared once. The rearrangement joins TRBV10-2 to TRBJ1-5; D may be TRBD1 (5 bases). The V end was cut by 3 bases, the J end by 6 bases, with 15 bases between. The CDR3 has 15 residues. The germline V gene has CDR1 WSHSY and CDR2 SAAADI. The CDR3 region has the DNA TGCGCCAGCAGTGATCGTTTAGGGGCTGGTCAGCCCCAGCATTTT. It encodes CASSDRLGAGQPQHF.

This clone has a single count. This rearrangement joins TRBV15 to TRBJ2-4, with D possibly being TRBD2 (6 bases). Trimming removed 8 bases from V and 8 bases from J, with 19 bases in between. Per the germline V gene, CDR1 is LNHNV and CDR2 is YYDKDF (reference sequence). The CDR3 has 14 amino acids. The CDR3 DNA is TGTGCCACCTCGGGGGATCCCGGAGGGGACATTCAGTACTTC. It yields the protein CATSGDPGGDIQYF.

The chain couples TRBV7-2 to TRBJ1-2, with D perhaps matching TRBD1 (5 bases). Germline V CDR1 and CDR2: SGHTA, FQGNSA. CDR3 length: 13 amino acids. Trimming cost V 0 bases and J 7 bases, with 9 bases left between them. CDR3 coding DNA: TGTGCCAGCAGCTTAGCTGGGGCCGGTGGCTACACCTTC. Translated: CASSLAGAGGYTF.

The chain links TRBV2 to TRBJ2-5, with D possibly matching TRBD1 (5 bases). Trimming pared 4 bases from V and 5 bases from J, leaving 14 bases between. Germline values: CDR1 SNHLY, CDR2 FYNNEI. The CDR3 consists of 14 residues. CDR3 residues: CASSVQGALETQYF. In DNA, the CDR3 is TGTGCCAGCAGTGTCCAAGGGGCGCTGGAGACCCAGTACTTC.

The J gene is TRBJ2-4, the V gene TRBV4-3; 8 nucleotides align to TRBD2. Germline V gives CDR1 LGHNA, CDR2 YSLEER. The CDR3 loop spans 18 amino acids. J gave up 0 bases and V 3 bases, and 10 bases lay outside the gene matches. The DNA of the CDR3 is TGCGCCAGCAGCCAGCTCAGCGGGAGATCGGAAGCCAAAAACATTCAGTACTTC. Protein product: CASSQLSGRSEAKNIQYF.

As for this clone: Germline and junction disagree at one end, which may indicate a read error. At the DNA level, this CDR3 is encoded by other sequences in the same sample as well. This CDR3 is CASSLLPNTEAFF. The DNA for the CDR3 is TGTGCCAGCAGCTTACTACCTAACACTGAAGCCTTCTTT. V and J are TRBV5-8 and TRBJ1-1; D gene unclear. CDR3 length: 13 residues. CDR1 SGHTS and CDR2 YDEGEE come from the germline V gene.

This clone was seen a single time. V usage is TRBV19 and J usage is TRBJ2-2, with D possibly matching TRBD2 (5 bases). The CDR3 has 14 residues. Germline V gene lookup returns CDR1 LNHDA and CDR2 SQIVND (reference sequence). Trimming took 6 bases from V and 5 from J, leaving 13 bases between them. In DNA form, the CDR3 reads TGTGCCAGTAGCGTAGGGAGAGGGACCGGGGAGCTGTTTTTT. Its translation is CASSVGRGTGELFF.

This chain connects TRBV28 to TRBJ1-4, with D possibly matching TRBD1 (6 bases). With 0 bases removed from V and 4 bases from J, the gap between germline ends came to 9 bases. Germline V gene sequence: CDR1 MDHEN, CDR2 SYDVKM. CDR3 length: 15 amino acids. This CDR3 reads CASSLWTGLNEKLFF. In nucleotides, the CDR3 is TGTGCCAGCAGTTTATGGACAGGCCTTAATGAAAAACTGTTTTTT.

This chain connects TRBV29-1 to TRBJ2-7, with D maybe TRBD2 (5 bases). The germline V and J ends were trimmed by 4 bases and 6 bases, with 13 bases remaining between them. The germline CDR1 and CDR2 sequences are SQVTM and ANQGSEA. This CDR3 has 12 residues. In DNA form, the CDR3 reads TGCAGCGTTGGGGAGCTAGCCCTCGAGCAGTACTTC. This gives the protein CSVGELALEQYF.

The V and J genes are TRBV19 and TRBJ2-5, with 11 bases that match TRBD1. CDR1 and CDR2 from the germline V gene are LNHDA and SQIVND (reference sequence). V shed 8 bases and J 7 bases; nucleotides not matched to a gene: 6. The CDR3 contains 13 residues. CDR3 bases: TGTGCCAGTTCTGAGGACAGGGGGCGGACCCAGTACTTC. This sequence encodes CASSEDRGRTQYF. The complete variable domain, with remaining parts taken from reference TRBV19 and TRBJ2-5, reads DGGITQSPKYLFRKEGQNVTLSCEQNLNHDAMYWYRQDPGQGLRLIYYSQIVNDFQKGDIAEGYSVSREKKESFPLTVTSAQKNPTAFYLCASSEDRGRTQYFGPGTRLLVL.